This passage covers 19 T cell receptor beta chains from one sample sequenced in a study of T cells after yellow fever vaccination. TCRdb used MiXCR to reprocess the 5' RACE reads, holding one entry per CDR3 protein. Among 300,000 or so distinct CDR3 sequences listed, about an eighth were seen once. Here the sequenced sample was CD4+ T cells sorted from PBMCs, taken 45 days after the yellow fever booster vaccination. These receptors all stem from a man aged 30 to 39 who received the YFV17D yellow fever vaccine.

J is TRBJ2-1 and V is TRBV5-5; 9 nucleotides match TRBD1. Trimming removed 5 bases from V and 6 bases from J; junction bases left unmatched: 9. Germline loops: CDR1 SGHKS, CDR2 YYEKEE (reference sequence). This CDR3 is 15 amino acids long. Here the CDR3 DNA reads TGTGCCAGCAGTCTGTCCCGGGACAGGGTCAATGAGCAGTTCTTC. Translated: CASSLSRDRVNEQFF.

The CDR3 reads CASSHQQGTNEKLFF. The DNA for the CDR3 is TGTGCCAGCAGCCACCAACAGGGGACTAATGAAAAACTGTTTTTT. V gene TRBV7-2 combines with J gene TRBJ1-4; TRBD1 aligns across 7 bases. The germline CDR1 and CDR2 sequences are SGHTA and FQGNSA. CDR3 size: 15 residues. With V trimmed by 5 bases and J by 2 bases, 5 bases remained unmatched.

V gene TRBV18 combines with J gene TRBJ2-7, with D maybe TRBD1 (5 bases). Germline V gives CDR1 KGHSH, CDR2 LQKENI. CDR3 length: 13 residues. Trimming removed 5 bases from V and 7 bases from J, with 15 bases in between. CDR3: CASSADSGEEQYF. DNA for the CDR3: TGTGCCAGCTCAGCCGACAGTGGAGAAGAGCAGTACTTC.

This clonotype occurred a few times. The V and J genes are TRBV12-5 and TRBJ2-3, with unresolved D. Trimming removed 4 bases from V and 3 bases from J, with 8 bases in between. The length of the CDR3 is 13 residues. Germline V gene lookup returns CDR1 LGHNT and CDR2 FRNRAP. The CDR3 here is CASGWVETDTQYF. CDR3 bases: TGTGCTAGTGGTTGGGTTGAGACAGATACGCAGTATTTT.

This clonotype was found many times. J is TRBJ2-3 and V is TRBV5-1, with TRBD2 matching over 10 bases. The V and J ends lost 4 bases and 3 bases, in that order; junction bases with no gene match: 5. The CDR3 is 15 residues long. Germline values: CDR1 SGHRS, CDR2 YFSETQ. DNA for the CDR3: TGCGCCAGCAGCGACCTAGCGGGAGAGACAGATACGCAGTATTTT. Translated, it gives CASSDLAGETDTQYF.

This clonotype was found a few times. This sequence joins TRBV27 and TRBJ2-7; 7 bases match TRBD2. CDR1 and CDR2 (germline): MNHEY, SMNVEV (reference sequence). The CDR3 extends over 17 amino acids. The junction had 16 bases not matched to a gene; V was cut back by 6 bases and J by 2 bases. CDR3 sequence reads: CASSSNSLAGVAYEQYF. The DNA for the CDR3 is TGTGCCAGCAGCTCCAATTCGTTGGCGGGAGTGGCCTACGAGCAGTACTTC.

This clonotype was observed a handful of times. This chain links TRBV10-1 with TRBJ2-7; D is unresolved. CDR1 is WNHNN, CDR2 SYGVQD, per germline (reference sequence). V gave up 6 bases and J gave up 7 bases, with 16 bases separating them. The CDR3 spans 13 residues. In DNA form, the CDR3 reads TGCGCCAGCAGCGAAACCTCCATGAGGGAGCAGTACTTC. Its translation is CASSETSMREQYF.

This sequence joins TRBV18 and TRBJ2-2; the D gene is possibly TRBD1 (6 bases). This CDR3 region has 15 residues. Germline CDR1 is KGHSH and CDR2 is LQKENI. V shed 3 bases and J shed 6 bases, with 14 bases lying between them. CDR3 residues: CASSPPQGSSGELFF. DNA for the CDR3: TGTGCCAGCTCACCTCCTCAGGGGAGCTCCGGGGAGCTGTTTTTT.

The rearrangement links TRBV5-4 to TRBJ2-1; D unclear. The CDR3 has 15 amino acids. Germline V lookup: CDR1 SGHNT, CDR2 YYREEE (reference sequence). Trimming left V 4 bases short and J 0 bases short, with 11 bases between. The CDR3 is CASSLDKNSYNEQFF. Written as DNA, the CDR3 is TGTGCCAGCAGCCTAGACAAGAACTCCTACAATGAGCAGTTCTTC.

This clonotype was detected only a few times. V usage is TRBV7-3 and J usage is TRBJ2-2; TRBD1 matches 7 bases. With V trimmed by 1 base and J by 0 bases, 8 bases remained unmatched. The CDR3 is made up of 18 amino acids. Germline assignment: CDR1 SGHTA and CDR2 FQGTGA. CDR3 region: CASSLRVGGDANTGELFF. The CDR3 DNA follows: TGTGCCAGCAGCTTAAGAGTAGGGGGCGACGCGAACACCGGGGAGCTGTTTTTT. The complete variable domain, with remaining parts taken from reference TRBV7-3 and TRBJ2-2, reads GAGVSQTPSNKVTEKGKYVELRCDPISGHTALYWYRQSLGQGPEFLIYFQGTGAADDSGLPNDRFFAVRPEGSVSTLKIQRTERGDSAVYLCASSLRVGGDANTGELFFGEGSRLTVL.

This clonotype appeared a few times. The chain joins TRBV27 to TRBJ1-5, with D possibly being TRBD1 (6 bases). V lost 2 bases to trimming and J lost 0 bases, with 14 bases between them. CDR3 length equals 17 residues. CDR1 is MNHEY, CDR2 SMNVEV, per germline (reference sequence). The CDR3 nucleotides are TGTGCCAGCAGTTTAAGGGGGTCCGCCTATAGCAATCAGCCCCAGCATTTT. Protein product: CASSLRGSAYSNQPQHF.

J is TRBJ2-1 and V is TRBV12-3 or TRBV12-4; D remains ambiguous. This CDR3 spans 11 amino acids. V gave up 2 bases and J gave up 16 bases, with 12 bases separating them. For the CDR3, the DNA is TGTGCCAGCAGTTTATACGGATTCCCTTTCTTC. Its translation is CASSLYGFPFF.

The genes are TRBV5-1 and TRBJ1-1, with a tentative D call TRBD1 (5 bases). This CDR3 has 14 residues. Germline V lookup: CDR1 SGHRS, CDR2 YFSETQ. Trimming left V 4 bases short and J 6 bases short, with 16 bases between. The CDR3, as DNA: TGCGCCAGCAGCCCCCAGGGATCGGACCCTGAAGCTTTCTTT. It codes for CASSPQGSDPEAFF.

This clonotype was counted a few times. The chain employs TRBV5-6 and TRBJ2-6; D is uncertain. Germline V gene sequence: CDR1 SGHDT, CDR2 YYEEEE. This CDR3 is built from 14 residues. Trimming removed 5 bases at V and 0 bases at J, with 6 bases between. DNA for the CDR3: TGTGCCAGCAGAGGCGGCTCTGGGGCCAACGTCCTGACTTTC. Translated: CASRGGSGANVLTF.

This clonotype appeared a few times. This sequence joins TRBV20-1 and TRBJ2-1; D is ambiguous. The V and J ends lost 1 base and 8 bases respectively, with 6 bases between them. The CDR3 has 11 amino acids. CDR1 is DFQATT, CDR2 SNEGSKA, per germline (reference sequence). Here the CDR3 reads CSARGDDEQFF. The CDR3 DNA reads as TGCAGTGCTAGAGGAGACGATGAGCAGTTCTTC.

This clonotype has just one count. The junction departs from germline at one end; a sequencing error may be responsible. This chain links TRBV20-1 with TRBJ1-6; TRBD1 aligns across 10 bases. Germline loops: CDR1 DFQATT, CDR2 SNEGSKA (reference sequence). The CDR3 is 16 amino acids. The CDR3 sequence: CSSRARDRGWNSPLHF. The CDR3 DNA reads as TGCAGTTCTAGAGCCCGGGACAGGGGATGGAATTCACCCCTCCACTTT.

This clonotype has more than one count but fewer than ten. The chain is built from TRBV6-2 or TRBV6-3 and TRBJ1-5; D ambiguous. Germline CDR1 and CDR2: MNHEY and SVGEGT. Trimming stripped 7 bases from V and 0 bases from J, with 4 bases between. The CDR3 loop spans 12 amino acids. CDR3 in DNA: TGTGCCAGCACCACTAGCAATCAGCCCCAGCATTTT. It yields the protein CASTTSNQPQHF.

The J gene is TRBJ2-3, the V gene TRBV12-3 or TRBV12-4; TRBD2 matches 10 bases. CDR3 length: 16 amino acids. The junction had 8 bases not matched to a gene; V was cut back by 5 bases and J by 3 bases. The CDR3 loop is CASSVNLAGVTDTQYF. CDR3 DNA: TGTGCCAGCAGTGTGAATCTAGCGGGAGTAACAGATACGCAGTATTTT.

The chain couples TRBV28 to TRBJ2-1; 8 bases fit TRBD1. The CDR3 consists of 15 residues. Germline trimming cut 6 bases from V and 0 bases from J; bases unmatched to any gene: 4. Germline CDR1 is MDHEN and CDR2 is SYDVKM. CDR3 loop: CASSTDRASYNEQFF. CDR3 coding DNA: TGTGCCAGCAGCACGGACAGGGCCTCCTACAATGAGCAGTTCTTC.